The T cell receptor beta chain under discussion was sequenced for a study of blood T cell repertoires in COVID-19. Study-level information: Sources were T cells, B-cell-depleted T cells, or PBMCs; the material itself was cDNA or gDNA.

The CDR3 is 14 amino acids. The V end was cut by 9 bases, the J end by 3 bases, with 18 bases between. The germline gives CDR1 LNHDA, CDR2 SQIVND (reference sequence). As originally analysed: Nucleated cell number was recorded as an estimate derived from reference gene primer amplification. Only in-frame clones appear in the TCRdb table, and some are missing; sequencing was by immunoSEQ multiplex PCR. V, J and clone size are taken as reported in that table, and D and trimming were inferred from the DNA itself. The sample contains 300,000 to 350,000 clones, 65% to 90% of which appear only once. Clinical history as reported by participants underpinned cohort assignment.

The TCR comes from a woman aged 40 to 50 with acute COVID-19. The material sequenced was PBMCs or T cells enriched from blood (not recorded which). V usage is TRBV19 and J usage is TRBJ2-7; a possible D gene is TRBD1 (6 bases). CDR3 coding DNA: TGTGCCAGCGCACCACAGGGCCCTATCTACGAGCAGTACTTC. Residues: CASAPQGPIYEQYF.